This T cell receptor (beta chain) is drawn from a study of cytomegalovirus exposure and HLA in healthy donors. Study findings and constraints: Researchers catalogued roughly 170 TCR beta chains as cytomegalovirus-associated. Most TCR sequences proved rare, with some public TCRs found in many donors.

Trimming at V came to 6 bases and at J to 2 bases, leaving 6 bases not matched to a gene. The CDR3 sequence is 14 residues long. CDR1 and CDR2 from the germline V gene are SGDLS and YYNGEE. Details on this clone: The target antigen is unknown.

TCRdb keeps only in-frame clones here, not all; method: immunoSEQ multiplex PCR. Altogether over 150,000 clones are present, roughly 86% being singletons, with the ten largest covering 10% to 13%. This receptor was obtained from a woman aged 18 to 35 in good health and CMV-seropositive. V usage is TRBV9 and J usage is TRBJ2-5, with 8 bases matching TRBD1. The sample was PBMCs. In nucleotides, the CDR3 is TGTGCCAGCAACCCGACAGGGGCTCAAGAGACCCAGTACTTC. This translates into CASNPTGAQETQYF.